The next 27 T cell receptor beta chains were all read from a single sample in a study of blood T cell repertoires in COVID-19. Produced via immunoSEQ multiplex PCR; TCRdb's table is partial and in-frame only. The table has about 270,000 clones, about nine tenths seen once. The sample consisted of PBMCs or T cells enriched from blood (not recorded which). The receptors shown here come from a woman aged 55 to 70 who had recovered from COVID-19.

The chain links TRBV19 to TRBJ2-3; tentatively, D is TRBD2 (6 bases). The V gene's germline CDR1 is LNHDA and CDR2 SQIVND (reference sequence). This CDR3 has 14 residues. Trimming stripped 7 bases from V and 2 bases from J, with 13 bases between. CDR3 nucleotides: TGTGCCAGTACCTTTGGGGGGAACACAGATACGCAGTATTTT. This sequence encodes CASTFGGNTDTQYF.

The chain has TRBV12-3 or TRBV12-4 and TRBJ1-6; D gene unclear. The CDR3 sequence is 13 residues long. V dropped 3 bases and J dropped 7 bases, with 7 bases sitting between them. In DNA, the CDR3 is TGTGCCAGCAGTTTGGTCAGAAATTCACCCCTCCACTTT. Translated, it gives CASSLVRNSPLHF.

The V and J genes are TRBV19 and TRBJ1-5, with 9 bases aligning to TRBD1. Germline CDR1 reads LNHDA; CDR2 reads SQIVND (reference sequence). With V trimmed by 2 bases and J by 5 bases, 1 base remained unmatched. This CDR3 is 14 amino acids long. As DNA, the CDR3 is TGTGCCAGTAGTATAACAGGGGGCTATCAGCCCCAGCATTTT. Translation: CASSITGGYQPQHF. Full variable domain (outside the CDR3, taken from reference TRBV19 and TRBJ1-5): DGGITQSPKYLFRKEGQNVTLSCEQNLNHDAMYWYRQDPGQGLRLIYYSQIVNDFQKGDIAEGYSVSREKKESFPLTVTSAQKNPTAFYLCASSITGGYQPQHFGDGTRLSIL.

Here the CDR3 DNA reads TGCGCCAGCCACGGGTCAGTTTCCACCGGGGAGCTGTTTTTT. Its protein product is CASHGSVSTGELFF. This chain joins TRBV5-1 and TRBJ2-2; D is unresolved. V gave up 7 bases and J gave up 4 bases, with 14 bases separating them. From germline, CDR1 is SGHRS and CDR2 YFSETQ. The CDR3 runs 14 residues.

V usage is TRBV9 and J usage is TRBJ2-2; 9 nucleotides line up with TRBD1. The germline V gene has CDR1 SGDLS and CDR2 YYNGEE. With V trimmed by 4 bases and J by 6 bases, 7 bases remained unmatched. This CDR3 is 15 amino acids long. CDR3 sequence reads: CASSWGQGLSGELFF. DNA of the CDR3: TGTGCCAGCAGCTGGGGACAGGGATTGTCCGGGGAGCTGTTTTTT.

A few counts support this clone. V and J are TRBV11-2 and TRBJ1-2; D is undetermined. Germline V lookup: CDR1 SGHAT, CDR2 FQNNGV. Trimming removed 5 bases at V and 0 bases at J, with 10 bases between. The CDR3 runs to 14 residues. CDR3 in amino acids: CASSPRRANYGYTF. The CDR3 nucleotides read TGTGCCAGCAGCCCTAGACGAGCTAACTATGGCTACACCTTC.

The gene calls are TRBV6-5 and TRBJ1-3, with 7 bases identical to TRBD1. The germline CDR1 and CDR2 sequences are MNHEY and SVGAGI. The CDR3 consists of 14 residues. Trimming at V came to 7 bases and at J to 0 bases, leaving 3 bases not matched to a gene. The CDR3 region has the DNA TGTGCCAGCACGACAGGGACCTCTGGAAACACCATATATTTT. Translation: CASTTGTSGNTIYF.

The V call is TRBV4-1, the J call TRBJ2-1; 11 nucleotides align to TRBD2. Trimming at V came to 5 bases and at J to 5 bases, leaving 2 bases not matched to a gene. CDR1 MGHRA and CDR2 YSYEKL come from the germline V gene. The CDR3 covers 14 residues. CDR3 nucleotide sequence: TGCGCCAGCAGCAGGGGACTAGCGGACAATGAGCAGTTCTTC. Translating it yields CASSRGLADNEQFF.

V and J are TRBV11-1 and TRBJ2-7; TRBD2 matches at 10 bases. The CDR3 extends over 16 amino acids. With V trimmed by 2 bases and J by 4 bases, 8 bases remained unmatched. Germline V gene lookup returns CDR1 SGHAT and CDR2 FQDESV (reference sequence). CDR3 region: CASSLSGSSGRYEQYF. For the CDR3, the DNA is TGTGCCAGCAGCTTAAGCGGTTCTAGCGGGAGATACGAGCAGTACTTC.

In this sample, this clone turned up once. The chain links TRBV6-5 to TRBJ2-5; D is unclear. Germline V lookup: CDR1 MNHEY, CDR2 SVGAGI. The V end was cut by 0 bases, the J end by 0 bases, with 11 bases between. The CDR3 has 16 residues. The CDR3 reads CASSYSKRVYQETQYF. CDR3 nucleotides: TGTGCCAGCAGTTACTCGAAACGGGTCTACCAAGAGACCCAGTACTTC.

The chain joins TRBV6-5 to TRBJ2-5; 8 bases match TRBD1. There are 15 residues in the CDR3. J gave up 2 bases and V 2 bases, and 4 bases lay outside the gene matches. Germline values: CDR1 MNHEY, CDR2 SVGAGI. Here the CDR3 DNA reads TGTGCCAGCAGTTACCCGGGGACAGGACAAGAGACCCAGTACTTC. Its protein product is CASSYPGTGQETQYF.

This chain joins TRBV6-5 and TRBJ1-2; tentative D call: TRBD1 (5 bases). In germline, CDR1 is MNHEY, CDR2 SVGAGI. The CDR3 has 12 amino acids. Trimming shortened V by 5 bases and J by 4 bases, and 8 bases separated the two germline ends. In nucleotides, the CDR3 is TGTGCCAGCAGTAGACAGATCTATGGCTACACCTTC. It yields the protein CASSRQIYGYTF.

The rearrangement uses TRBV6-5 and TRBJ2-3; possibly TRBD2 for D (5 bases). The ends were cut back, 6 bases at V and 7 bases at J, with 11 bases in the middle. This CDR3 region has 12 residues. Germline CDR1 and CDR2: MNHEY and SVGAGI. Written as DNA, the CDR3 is TGTGCCAGCAGCGCGACTATAAATACGCAGTATTTT. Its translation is CASSATINTQYF.

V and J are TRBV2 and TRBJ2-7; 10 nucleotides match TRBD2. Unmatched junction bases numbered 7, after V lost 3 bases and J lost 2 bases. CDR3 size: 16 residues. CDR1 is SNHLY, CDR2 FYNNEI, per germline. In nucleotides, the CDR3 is TGTGCCAGCAGTGAGAGAAGGACTAGCGGAACCTACGAGCAGTACTTC. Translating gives CASSERRTSGTYEQYF.

CDR3 nucleotides: TGTGCCAGCAGCTTACTAGGACAGGGCGAAGCTTTCTTT. Translation: CASSLLGQGEAFF. The chain combines TRBV5-6 with TRBJ1-1, with 8 bases fitting TRBD1. The CDR3 sequence is 13 residues long. The germline V gene encodes CDR1 SGHDT and CDR2 YYEEEE. J was trimmed by 8 bases and V by 2 bases; bases with no gene match: 5.

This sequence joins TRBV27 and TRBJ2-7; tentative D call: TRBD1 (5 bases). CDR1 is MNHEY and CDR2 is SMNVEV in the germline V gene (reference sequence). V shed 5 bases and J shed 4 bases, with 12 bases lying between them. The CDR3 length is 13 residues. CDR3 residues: CASSLGAYYEQYF. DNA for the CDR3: TGTGCCAGCAGTCTAGGGGCTTATTACGAGCAGTACTTC.

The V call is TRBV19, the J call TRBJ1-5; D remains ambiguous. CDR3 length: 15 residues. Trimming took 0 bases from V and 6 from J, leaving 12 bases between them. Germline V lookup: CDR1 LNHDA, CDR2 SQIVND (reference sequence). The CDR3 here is CASSIEAGGFQPQHF. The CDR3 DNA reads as TGTGCCAGTAGTATAGAGGCCGGAGGGTTTCAGCCCCAGCATTTT.

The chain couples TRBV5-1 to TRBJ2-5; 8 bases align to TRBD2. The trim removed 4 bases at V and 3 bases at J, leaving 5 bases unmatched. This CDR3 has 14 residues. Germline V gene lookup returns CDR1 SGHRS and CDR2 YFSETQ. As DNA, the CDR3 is TGCGCCAGCAGCACCGGGACTAGAGAAGAGACCCAGTACTTC. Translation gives CASSTGTREETQYF.

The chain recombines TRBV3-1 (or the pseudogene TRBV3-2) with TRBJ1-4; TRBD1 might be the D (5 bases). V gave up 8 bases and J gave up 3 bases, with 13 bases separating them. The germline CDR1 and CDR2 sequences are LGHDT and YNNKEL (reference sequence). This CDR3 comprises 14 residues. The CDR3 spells CASQKRGANEKLFF. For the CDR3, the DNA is TGTGCCAGCCAAAAGCGGGGGGCTAATGAAAAACTGTTTTTT.

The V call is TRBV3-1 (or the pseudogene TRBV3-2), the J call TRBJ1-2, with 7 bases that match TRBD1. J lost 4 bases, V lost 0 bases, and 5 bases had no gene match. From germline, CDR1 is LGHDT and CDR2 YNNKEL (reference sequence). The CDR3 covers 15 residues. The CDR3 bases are TGTGCCAGCAGCCAAGATTTACAGGGGCGCTATGGCTACACCTTC. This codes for CASSQDLQGRYGYTF.

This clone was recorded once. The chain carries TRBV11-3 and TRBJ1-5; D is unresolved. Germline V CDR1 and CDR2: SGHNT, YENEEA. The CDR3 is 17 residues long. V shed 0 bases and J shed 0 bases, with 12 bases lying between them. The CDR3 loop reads CASSLDSPTHSNQPQHF. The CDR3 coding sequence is TGTGCCAGCAGCTTAGACTCTCCGACACATAGCAATCAGCCCCAGCATTTT.

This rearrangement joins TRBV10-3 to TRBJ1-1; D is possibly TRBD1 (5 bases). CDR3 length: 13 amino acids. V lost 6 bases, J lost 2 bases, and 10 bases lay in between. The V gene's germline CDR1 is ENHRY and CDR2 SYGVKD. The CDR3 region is CAIRRQSNTEAFF. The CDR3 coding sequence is TGTGCCATCAGAAGACAGAGTAACACTGAAGCTTTCTTT.

CDR3 loop: CAWSAFQGVWQPQHF. As DNA, the CDR3 is TGTGCCTGGAGTGCCTTTCAGGGGGTTTGGCAGCCCCAGCATTTT. The genes are TRBV30 and TRBJ1-5, with 7 nucleotides matching TRBD1. In germline, CDR1 is GTSNPN, CDR2 SVGIG (reference sequence). The CDR3 spans 15 residues. V was clipped by 1 base and J by 7 bases; unmatched bases: 10.

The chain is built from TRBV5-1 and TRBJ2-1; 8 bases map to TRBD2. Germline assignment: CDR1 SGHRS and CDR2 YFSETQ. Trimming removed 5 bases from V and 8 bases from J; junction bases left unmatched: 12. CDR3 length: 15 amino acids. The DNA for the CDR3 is TGCGCCAGCAGTAACCTGGCGGGGGGTGGCGATGAGCAGTTCTTC. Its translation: CASSNLAGGGDEQFF.

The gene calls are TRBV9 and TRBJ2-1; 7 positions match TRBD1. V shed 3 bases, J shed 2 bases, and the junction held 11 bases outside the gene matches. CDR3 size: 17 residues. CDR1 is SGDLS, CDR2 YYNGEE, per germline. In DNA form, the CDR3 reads TGTGCCAGCAGCGGTGACAGGGTCGGGCTAACCTACAATGAGCAGTTCTTC. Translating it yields CASSGDRVGLTYNEQFF.

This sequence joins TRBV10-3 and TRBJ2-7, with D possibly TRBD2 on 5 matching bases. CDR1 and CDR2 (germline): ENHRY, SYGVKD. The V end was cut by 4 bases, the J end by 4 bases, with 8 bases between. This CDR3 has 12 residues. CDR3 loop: CAISVSGYEQYF. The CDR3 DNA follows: TGTGCCATCAGTGTATCGGGGTACGAGCAGTACTTC.

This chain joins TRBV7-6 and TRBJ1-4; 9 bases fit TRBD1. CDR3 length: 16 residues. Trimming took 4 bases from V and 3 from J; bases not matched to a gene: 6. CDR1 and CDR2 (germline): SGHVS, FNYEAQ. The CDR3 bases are TGTGCCAGCAGCTCGCGCCGGACAGGGGCTAATGAAAAACTGTTTTTT. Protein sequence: CASSSRRTGANEKLFF.